The 27 T cell receptor beta chains below were found in one sample sequenced in a study of T cell responses to AZD1222 COVID-19 vaccine. Method: immunoSEQ multiplex PCR; TCRdb's copy keeps in-frame clones and lacks some. Of 110,000 or so clones in the sample, 91% were seen once. The material was peripheral blood, obtained on day 0 of AZD1222 vaccination. These receptors came from an adult in good health.

The chain uses TRBV5-5 and TRBJ1-6; 7 nucleotides match TRBD1. Germline lookup yields CDR1 SGHKS and CDR2 YYEKEE (reference sequence). This CDR3 has 16 amino acids. With 3 bases clipped from V and 8 bases from J, the junction kept 11 bases outside the gene matches. In nucleotides, the CDR3 is TGTGCCAGCAGCTCCCAAGGGGGCTTTAACCATTCACCCCTCCACTTT. Residues: CASSSQGGFNHSPLHF.

The chain combines TRBV6-5 with TRBJ1-1, with a tentative D call TRBD1 (5 bases). The CDR3 covers 12 residues. Deletions cut 6 bases from V and 7 bases from J, with 12 bases between. The germline V gene has CDR1 MNHEY and CDR2 SVGAGI. As DNA, the CDR3 is TGTGCCAGCAGCCTCCCGGGGGGTGAAGCTTTCTTT. Translated, it gives CASSLPGGEAFF.

The J gene is TRBJ1-4, the V gene TRBV7-9; D remains unclear. V was cut by 8 bases and J by 1 base, with 5 bases left in between. The CDR3 sequence is 12 residues long. Germline CDR1 SEHNR, CDR2 FQNEAQ (reference sequence). The CDR3 is CASAGTNEKLFF. The CDR3 region has the DNA TGTGCCAGCGCAGGAACTAATGAAAAACTGTTTTTT.

The chain links TRBV28 to TRBJ1-5; 7 bases agree with TRBD1. The CDR3 spans 16 residues. Germline values: CDR1 MDHEN, CDR2 SYDVKM. V was pared by 6 bases and J by 2 bases, with 10 bases of the junction left unmatched. The CDR3 reads CASRAWRGLGNQPQHF. Written as DNA, the CDR3 is TGTGCCAGCAGGGCGTGGAGGGGGCTCGGCAATCAGCCCCAGCATTTT.

V and J are TRBV27 and TRBJ2-7; the D is unclear. The V gene's germline CDR1 is MNHEY and CDR2 SMNVEV (reference sequence). The CDR3 has 11 residues. Trimming stripped 4 bases from V and 5 bases from J, with 6 bases between. The CDR3 nucleotides read TGTGCCAGCAGTTCTACCCACGAGCAGTACTTC. It is translated as CASSSTHEQYF.

This clone has only one observation. The J gene is TRBJ1-2, the V gene TRBV5-6; TRBD1 might be the D (5 bases). The V end was cut by 4 bases, the J end by 5 bases, with 15 bases between. The CDR3 spans 14 residues. Germline CDR1 SGHDT, CDR2 YYEEEE. The CDR3 bases are TGTGCCAGCAGCCCGGCCGGGACGCATTATGGCTACACCTTC. This encodes CASSPAGTHYGYTF.

J is TRBJ2-7 and V is TRBV28; D gene uncertain. The CDR3 is 14 residues long. V was pared by 2 bases and J by 5 bases, with 13 bases between. Germline lookup yields CDR1 MDHEN and CDR2 SYDVKM. CDR3 bases: TGTGCCAGCAGTTTAAACCCAATAGAGGACGAGCAGTACTTC. Amino acids: CASSLNPIEDEQYF.

The chain uses TRBV6-2 or TRBV6-3 and TRBJ1-5; no reliable D call. The CDR3 covers 15 residues. V was cut by 6 bases and J by 1 base, with 13 bases left in between. The V gene's germline CDR1 is MNHEY and CDR2 SVGEGT. The DNA for the CDR3 is TGTGCCAGCAGCAAGAGAGGAGCGAGCAATCAGCCCCAGCATTTT. Encoded protein: CASSKRGASNQPQHF.

V gene TRBV6-5 combines with J gene TRBJ1-1; 9 nucleotides agree with TRBD1. The germline gives CDR1 MNHEY, CDR2 SVGAGI. J was trimmed by 1 base and V by 5 bases; bases with no gene match: 5. The CDR3 length is 15 residues. CDR3 DNA: TGTGCCAGCAGTACCCACAGGGGGCGGAACACTGAAGCTTTCTTT. This gives the protein CASSTHRGRNTEAFF.

The J gene is TRBJ2-1, the V gene TRBV6-5; D uncertain. V dropped 7 bases and J dropped 4 bases, with 11 bases sitting between them. The CDR3 is 13 residues long. Germline V lookup: CDR1 MNHEY, CDR2 SVGAGI. CDR3: CASTRGGYNEQFF. The CDR3, as DNA: TGTGCCAGCACCCGAGGTGGATACAATGAGCAGTTCTTC.

This clone was found once. This chain connects TRBV5-6 to TRBJ1-1; D not resolved. Trimming took off 1 base at V and 0 bases at J, with 7 bases between the two ends. The germline CDR1 and CDR2 sequences are SGHDT and YYEEEE. There are 14 residues in the CDR3. The CDR3 spells CASSLRGMNTEAFF. As DNA, the CDR3 is TGTGCCAGCAGCTTGCGGGGAATGAACACTGAAGCTTTCTTT.

The V and J genes are TRBV30 and TRBJ1-6; D is perhaps TRBD1 (6 bases). Germline loops: CDR1 GTSNPN, CDR2 SVGIG (reference sequence). Trimming pared 5 bases from V and 6 bases from J, leaving 26 bases between. The CDR3 consists of 18 residues. Here the CDR3 reads CAWARRNVGQGFNSPLHF. CDR3 sequence (DNA): TGTGCCTGGGCAAGGCGAAATGTGGGGCAGGGGTTTAATTCACCCCTCCACTTT. The variable domain in full, completed from reference TRBV30 and TRBJ1-6, reads SQTIHQWPATLVQPVGSPLSLECTVEGTSNPNLYWYRQAAGRGLQLLFYSVGIGQISSEVPQNLSASRPQDRQFILSSKKLLLSDSGFYLCAWARRNVGQGFNSPLHFGNGTRLTVT.

The chain is built from TRBV6-2 or TRBV6-3 and TRBJ1-1; D gene ambiguous. The CDR3 is 13 residues long. The germline CDR1 and CDR2 sequences are MNHEY and SVGEGT. Trimming took off 6 bases at V and 4 bases at J, with 12 bases between the two ends. This chain's CDR3 is CASSPFRSTEAFF. Here the CDR3 DNA reads TGTGCCAGCAGCCCATTTCGGTCCACTGAAGCTTTCTTT.

V and J are TRBV24-1 and TRBJ2-7; D possibly corresponds to TRBD2 (6 bases). The CDR3 spans 13 residues. V lost 2 bases, J lost 5 bases, and 9 bases lay in between. Looked up from germline, CDR1 is KGHDR and CDR2 is SFDVKD. CDR3 in DNA: TGTGCCACCAGTGATTGGAGGGGAAACGAGCAGTACTTC. Protein: CATSDWRGNEQYF.

The chain joins TRBV5-1 to TRBJ2-3; TRBD1 matches 9 bases. Germline assignment: CDR1 SGHRS and CDR2 YFSETQ. The CDR3 sequence is 18 residues long. Trimming took 0 bases from V and 0 from J; bases not matched to a gene: 8. The CDR3 DNA is TGCGCCAGCAGCTTGGTTGGGACAGGGATCGCTAGCACAGATACGCAGTATTTT. It translates to CASSLVGTGIASTDTQYF.

This chain uses TRBV9 with TRBJ2-2; D is uncertain. Germline CDR1 and CDR2: SGDLS and YYNGEE. The CDR3 is 14 residues long. V lost 4 bases to trimming and J lost 3 bases, with 10 bases between them. CDR3: CASSLRTDTGELFF. Here the CDR3 DNA reads TGTGCCAGCAGCCTCCGGACGGACACCGGGGAGCTGTTTTTT.

This rearrangement joins TRBV15 to TRBJ1-2; a possible D gene is TRBD1 (6 bases). Trimming removed 4 bases at V and 7 bases at J, with 16 bases between. The CDR3 sequence is 14 residues long. The germline gives CDR1 LNHNV, CDR2 YYDKDF (reference sequence). The CDR3 loop reads CATSTRQTGSGYTF. The DNA for the CDR3 is TGTGCCACCAGCACCCGACAAACAGGGTCTGGCTACACCTTC.

The chain links TRBV11-3 to TRBJ1-5; D not resolved. Trimming took off 6 bases at V and 4 bases at J, with 16 bases between the two ends. Germline CDR1 SGHNT, CDR2 YENEEA. The CDR3 is 15 residues long. The CDR3 DNA is TGTGCCAGCAGATATATCAGGACTGGGAATCAGCCCCAGCATTTT. Its protein is CASRYIRTGNQPQHF.

The J gene is TRBJ1-2, the V gene TRBV5-4; the D is unclear. This CDR3 has 15 amino acids. The germline V gene encodes CDR1 SGHNT and CDR2 YYREEE (reference sequence). V lost 3 bases, J lost 4 bases, and 16 bases lay in between. The CDR3 DNA reads TGTGCCAGCAGCTCCGGCGGGCCGACCCTCTATGGCTACACCTTC. Protein product: CASSSGGPTLYGYTF.

The chain carries TRBV3-1 (or the pseudogene TRBV3-2) and TRBJ2-5; D not resolved. Trimming stripped 0 bases from V and 3 bases from J, with 8 bases between. CDR1 and CDR2 from the germline V gene are LGHDT and YNNKEL (reference sequence). The CDR3 spans 14 residues. The CDR3 DNA follows: TGTGCCAGCAGCCAAGATGGAAGAGAAGAGACCCAGTACTTC. It is translated as CASSQDGREETQYF.

This clone has a single count. The chain joins TRBV5-5 to TRBJ1-4, with unresolved D. Between the trimmed V and J ends, which lost 1 base and 0 bases, there was a span of 13 bases. The CDR3 is made up of 17 amino acids. Germline V gene data show CDR1 as SGHKS and CDR2 as YYEKEE (reference sequence). This chain's CDR3 is CASSLYARPATNEKLFF. CDR3 DNA: TGTGCCAGCAGCTTGTACGCCAGGCCGGCAACTAATGAAAAACTGTTTTTT.

The chain couples TRBV10-3 to TRBJ2-1; TRBD1 agrees at 7 bases. Germline trimming cut 10 bases from V and 6 bases from J; bases unmatched to any gene: 6. The CDR3 extends over 12 amino acids. CDR1 and CDR2 (germline): ENHRY, SYGVKD. The CDR3 loop is CATLGTVNEQFF. DNA of the CDR3: TGTGCCACACTAGGGACAGTCAATGAGCAGTTCTTC.

J is TRBJ2-5 and V is TRBV2; TRBD2 matches at 9 bases. The CDR3 length is 16 residues. Germline trimming cut 0 bases from V and 5 bases from J; bases unmatched to any gene: 7. Per germline, CDR1 SNHLY and CDR2 FYNNEI. The CDR3 sequence: CASSEALLAGGETQYF. CDR3 nucleotides: TGTGCCAGCAGTGAAGCGCTTCTGGCGGGGGGGGAGACCCAGTACTTC.

The chain joins TRBV7-2 to TRBJ1-2, with TRBD1 as a possible D gene (5 bases). The CDR3 sequence is 14 residues long. The V end was cut by 5 bases, the J end by 4 bases, with 14 bases between. Germline assignment: CDR1 SGHTA and CDR2 FQGNSA. CDR3 residues: CASSRGALGYGYTF. In DNA form, the CDR3 reads TGTGCCAGCAGCCGTGGGGCACTGGGCTATGGCTACACCTTC.

This chain links TRBV7-7 with TRBJ2-5, with 8 nucleotides matching TRBD1. The CDR3 loop spans 16 amino acids. J was trimmed by 5 bases and V by 1 base; bases with no gene match: 9. Germline CDR1 and CDR2: SSHAT and FNYEAQ (reference sequence). The DNA for the CDR3 is TGTGCCAGCAGCTTAGATGGCCAGGGGGCAGGGGAGACCCAGTACTTC. This sequence encodes CASSLDGQGAGETQYF.

CDR3: CASSLPTGDCTEAFF. In DNA form, the CDR3 reads TGTGCCAGCAGTCTACCAACAGGGGATTGCACTGAAGCTTTCTTT. The chain is built from TRBV9 and TRBJ1-1; TRBD1 matches at 7 bases. V trimming: 5 bases; J trimming: 4 bases; junction bases outside the gene matches: 11. The CDR3 loop spans 15 amino acids. Per the germline V gene, CDR1 is SGDLS and CDR2 is YYNGEE.

V is TRBV7-2 and J is TRBJ1-2, with unresolved D. Germline CDR1 and CDR2: SGHTA and FQGNSA. The CDR3 consists of 16 residues. The V and J ends lost 2 bases and 0 bases respectively, with 13 bases between them. As DNA, the CDR3 is TGTGCCAGCAGCTTAAACGCGGGCAGAACTAACTATGGCTACACCTTC. Translation: CASSLNAGRTNYGYTF.